Listed below are T cell receptor beta chains from one sample, sequenced in a study of blood T cells in healthy people across ages. TCRdb reprocessed the 5' RACE reads with MiXCR, giving one entry per CDR3 protein. The repertoire holds 1.2 million to 1.5 million distinct CDR3 sequences, approximately 59% seen once, with more than 6% in the top ten. The sequencing sample was made of blood. The source of these receptors is a young man in good health. Each CDR3 is given with its conserved first and last residue. The D gene is left open where the match is weak. Rows give clone size only sometimes, using once, few, many, or a class for an expanded clone.

j_call,clone_size,v_call,d_call,cdr3_aa,cdr3_nt
TRBJ1-5,.,TRBV27,.,CASSSQAGGFNQPQHF,TGTGCCAGCAGTTCGCAGGCTGGCGGATTCAATCAGCCCCAGCATTTT
TRBJ1-2,few,TRBV27,.,CASSLIRGTRSGYTF,TGTGCCAGCAGTTTAATTAGGGGGACCAGGAGTGGCTACACCTTC
TRBJ2-1,few,TRBV13,TRBD2,CASSSGLAGGPGWNEQFF,TGTGCCAGCAGCTCGGGACTAGCGGGGGGGCCTGGGTGGAATGAGCAGTTCTTC
TRBJ2-3,.,TRBV4-3,.,CASSQLRTPSTDTQYF,TGCGCCAGCAGCCAATTGAGGACCCCTAGCACAGATACGCAGTATTTT
TRBJ1-2,.,TRBV30,.,CAWRIGANYGYTF,TGTGCCTGGAGAATTGGAGCTAACTATGGCTACACCTTC
TRBJ1-2,.,TRBV9,.,CASSVEGDLTGGYTF,TGTGCCAGCAGCGTAGAAGGTGATTTAACAGGCGGCTACACCTTC
TRBJ2-1,once,TRBV12-3/TRBV12-4,.,CASSPGEFEQFF,TGTGCCAGCTCTCCGGGGGAGTTTGAGCAGTTCTTC
TRBJ2-7,.,TRBV20-1,.,CSAVAATYEQYF,TGCAGTGCCGTCGCAGCCACATACGAGCAGTACTTC
TRBJ2-5,.,TRBV4-3,.,CASSQDGRGHQYF,TGCGCCAGCAGCCAAGATGGTCGGGGACATCAGTACTTC
TRBJ2-5,few,TRBV4-1,TRBD1,CASSPTVSTGETQYF,TGCGCCAGCAGCCCAACGGTATCGACAGGGGAGACCCAGTACTTC
TRBJ1-5,many,TRBV12-3/TRBV12-4,.,CASSLSAANQPQHF,TGTGCCAGCAGTTTATCGGCAGCTAATCAGCCCCAGCATTTT
TRBJ1-5,.,TRBV4-1,TRBD1,CASSRSLRGLDQPQHF,TGCGCCAGCAGCCGTTCGCTTAGGGGGCTTGATCAGCCCCAGCATTTT
TRBJ2-1,.,TRBV7-2,TRBD2,CASSPRRLAGGNEQFF,TGTGCCAGCAGCCCGCGACGGCTAGCGGGGGGAAATGAGCAGTTCTTC
TRBJ1-4,.,TRBV7-8,.,CASSENRAFNEKLFF,TGTGCCAGCAGCGAAAACAGGGCCTTTAATGAAAAACTGTTTTTT
TRBJ2-7,few,TRBV29-1,.,CSVVGPGTEGLYEQYF,TGCAGCGTTGTAGGACCCGGGACAGAGGGACTCTACGAGCAGTACTTC